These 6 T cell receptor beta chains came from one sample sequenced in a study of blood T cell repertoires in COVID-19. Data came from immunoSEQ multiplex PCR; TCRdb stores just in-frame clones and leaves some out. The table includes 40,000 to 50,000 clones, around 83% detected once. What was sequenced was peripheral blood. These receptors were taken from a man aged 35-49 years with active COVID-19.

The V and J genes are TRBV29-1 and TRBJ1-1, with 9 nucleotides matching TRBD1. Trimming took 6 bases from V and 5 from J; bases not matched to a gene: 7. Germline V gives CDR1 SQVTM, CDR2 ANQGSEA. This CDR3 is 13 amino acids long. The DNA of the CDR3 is TGCAGCGTCGGGGACAGGGCGGGGACTGAAGCTTTCTTT. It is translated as CSVGDRAGTEAFF.

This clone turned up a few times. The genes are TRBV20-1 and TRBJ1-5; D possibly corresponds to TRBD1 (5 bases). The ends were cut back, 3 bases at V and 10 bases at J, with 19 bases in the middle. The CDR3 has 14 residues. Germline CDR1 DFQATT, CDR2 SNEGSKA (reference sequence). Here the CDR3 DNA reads TGCAGTGCTAGTTGGGGCCATGGGCTCGTCCCCCAGCATTTT. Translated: CSASWGHGLVPQHF.

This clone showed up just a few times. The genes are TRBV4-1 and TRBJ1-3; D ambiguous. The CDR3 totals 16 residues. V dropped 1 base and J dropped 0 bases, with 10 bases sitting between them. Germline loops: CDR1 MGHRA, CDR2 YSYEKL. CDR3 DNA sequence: TGCGCCAGCAGCCAAGCCGGAGCGGCCTCTGGAAACACCATATATTTT. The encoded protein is CASSQAGAASGNTIYF.

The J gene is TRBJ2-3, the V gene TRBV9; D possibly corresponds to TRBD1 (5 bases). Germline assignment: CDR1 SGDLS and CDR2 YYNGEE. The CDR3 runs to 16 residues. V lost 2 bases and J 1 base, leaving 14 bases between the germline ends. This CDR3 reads CASSVGYWGGTDTQYF. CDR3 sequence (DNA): TGTGCCAGCAGCGTCGGATACTGGGGCGGCACAGATACGCAGTATTTT.

The CDR3, as DNA: TGCGCCAGCAGCTTGGTTCCGGGAGGGCCCACAGATACGCAGTATTTT. It translates to CASSLVPGGPTDTQYF. The chain links TRBV5-1 to TRBJ2-3, with 8 bases fitting TRBD2. CDR1 is SGHRS, CDR2 YFSETQ, per germline. J was trimmed by 2 bases and V by 0 bases; bases with no gene match: 5. This CDR3 spans 16 amino acids.

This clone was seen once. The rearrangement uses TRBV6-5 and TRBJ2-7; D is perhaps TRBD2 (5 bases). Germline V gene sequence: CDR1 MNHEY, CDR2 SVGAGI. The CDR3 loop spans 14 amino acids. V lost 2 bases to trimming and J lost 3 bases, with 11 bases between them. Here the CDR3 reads CASSYVAGYYEQYF. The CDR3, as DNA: TGTGCCAGCAGTTACGTCGCGGGCTACTACGAGCAGTACTTC.